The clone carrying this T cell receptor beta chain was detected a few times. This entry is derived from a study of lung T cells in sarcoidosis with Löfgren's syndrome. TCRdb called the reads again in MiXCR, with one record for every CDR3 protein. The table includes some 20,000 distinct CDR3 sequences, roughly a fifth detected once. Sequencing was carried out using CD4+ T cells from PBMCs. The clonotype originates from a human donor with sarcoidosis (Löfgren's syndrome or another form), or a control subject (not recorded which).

The CDR3 nucleotides are TGTGCCAGCAGTTGCGGCCGGGACGAGCAGTACTTC. Protein sequence: CASSCGRDEQYF. This sequence joins TRBV6-1 and TRBJ2-7; D is uncertain. The germline CDR1 and CDR2 sequences are MNHNS and SASEGT. The ends were cut back, 5 bases at V and 5 bases at J, with 10 bases in the middle. CDR3 length: 12 amino acids.